This entry lists 10 T cell receptor beta chains sequenced from one sample in a study of cytomegalovirus exposure and HLA in healthy donors. The study ran its PCR with 60 Vbeta and 13 Jbeta primers. Generated by immunoSEQ multiplex PCR, the TCRdb table keeps only in-frame clones and is missing some. This sample has approximately 80,000 clones, with under 85% found just once. Sequencing was carried out using PBMCs. The source is a woman aged 40 to 55 in good health and CMV-seropositive.

The chain uses TRBV5-6 and TRBJ2-7; 7 positions match TRBD2. CDR1 and CDR2 (germline): SGHDT, YYEEEE. This CDR3 is 14 amino acids long. With V trimmed by 0 bases and J by 0 bases, 0 bases remained unmatched. The CDR3 sequence: CASSLAGGSYEQYF. The CDR3 bases are TGTGCCAGCAGCTTGGCGGGGGGCTCCTACGAGCAGTACTTC.

CDR3 sequence reads: CAWMGQTNHYGYTF. In DNA, the CDR3 is TGTGCCTGGATGGGACAGACAAACCACTATGGCTACACCTTC. J is TRBJ1-2 and V is TRBV30; 7 bases are shared with TRBD1. Germline V gives CDR1 GTSNPN, CDR2 SVGIG (reference sequence). With 4 bases clipped from V and 3 bases from J, the junction kept 8 bases outside the gene matches. The CDR3 totals 14 residues.

The DNA of the CDR3 is TGCGCCAGCAGCTTGGTTTCCGCGGGGAGCACAGATACGCAGTATTTT. Protein sequence: CASSLVSAGSTDTQYF. V gene TRBV5-1 combines with J gene TRBJ2-3; D is perhaps TRBD2 (6 bases). V lost 0 bases to trimming and J lost 0 bases, with 11 bases between them. The CDR3 has 16 residues. Germline V CDR1 and CDR2: SGHRS, YFSETQ.

Only one count was recorded for this clone. The chain has TRBV7-8 and TRBJ1-6; 9 bases match TRBD1. Per the germline V gene, CDR1 is SGHVS and CDR2 is FQNEAQ. Trimming cost V 6 bases and J 10 bases; bases outside gene matches: 7. CDR3 length: 14 residues. CDR3 in amino acids: CASRGTGWSSPLHF. For the CDR3, the DNA is TGTGCCAGCAGGGGGACAGGGTGGTCCTCACCCCTCCACTTT.

The rearrangement links TRBV28 to TRBJ2-5; D is ambiguous. In germline, CDR1 is MDHEN, CDR2 SYDVKM. Deletions cut 3 bases from V and 5 bases from J, with 4 bases between. The CDR3 is made up of 11 amino acids. For the CDR3, the DNA is TGTGCCAGCAGTTTTCGGGAGACCCAGTACTTC. Its protein product is CASSFRETQYF.

The genes are TRBV2 and TRBJ1-2; a possible D gene is TRBD1 (6 bases). The CDR3 runs 15 residues. Germline V gene data show CDR1 as SNHLY and CDR2 as FYNNEI. Trimming shortened V by 0 bases and J by 4 bases, and 12 bases separated the two germline ends. The CDR3 region is CASSEAIAGAYGYTF. The CDR3 DNA reads as TGTGCCAGCAGTGAAGCTATTGCGGGGGCCTATGGCTACACCTTC.

The chain recombines TRBV6-5 with TRBJ1-2; D perhaps matches TRBD1 (6 bases). This CDR3 is 13 amino acids long. CDR1 and CDR2 (germline): MNHEY, SVGAGI. Between the trimmed V and J ends, which lost 2 bases and 4 bases, there was a span of 8 bases. The CDR3 DNA reads as TGTGCCAGCAGTTACGACAGGACCTATGGCTACACCTTC. Its protein product is CASSYDRTYGYTF.

The count of this clone is one. This sequence joins TRBV11-3 and TRBJ2-5; 7 bases are shared with TRBD1. This CDR3 comprises 14 residues. Trimming at V came to 5 bases and at J to 7 bases, leaving 10 bases not matched to a gene. CDR1 and CDR2 from the germline V gene are SGHNT and YENEEA. CDR3 in amino acids: CASSPGQVGWTQYF. As DNA, the CDR3 is TGTGCCAGCAGCCCTGGACAGGTGGGGTGGACCCAGTACTTC.

The rearrangement joins TRBV6-1 to TRBJ1-1; D remains unclear. The CDR3 contains 15 residues. The V gene's germline CDR1 is MNHNS and CDR2 SASEGT. Trimming shortened V by 5 bases and J by 0 bases, and 13 bases separated the two germline ends. The CDR3 DNA is TGTGCCAGCAGTCGGACTAGTAGGATGAACACTGAAGCTTTCTTT. Its protein product is CASSRTSRMNTEAFF.

With respect to this clone: The junction differs from germline at one of its ends, possibly a read error. The V gene is TRBV7-7, the J gene TRBJ2-2, with a tentative D call TRBD2 (7 bases). The CDR3 covers 15 residues. Per germline, CDR1 SSHAT and CDR2 FNYEAQ (reference sequence). The CDR3 DNA reads as TGTGCTAGCAGCTTAGGGGGGGTGAGCACCGGGGAGCTGTTTTTT. This translates into CASSLGGVSTGELFF.